This T cell receptor (beta chain) was profiled in a study of T-cell reconstitution after alpha-beta-depleted transplantation in children. General study points: Some patients owed their high day-60 TCRbeta diversity to surviving recipient T cells and thymic progenitors. The origin of alpha-beta T cells about two months after transplant was reportedly several hundred expanded graft clones. Newly produced T cells mostly accounted for T-cell counts and diversity one year post-transplant.

Preparation of the TCRbeta library used unique molecular identifiers. MiXCR, applied by TCRdb to the PCR reads, yields one record per CDR3 protein. The table shows some 440,000 distinct CDR3 sequences, with 15% to 20% occurring only once. This CDR3 contains 15 residues. The V gene's germline CDR1 is MNHNS and CDR2 SASEGT. V shed 6 bases and J 1 base; nucleotides not matched to a gene: 8. The sample holds many counts of this clonotype. What it binds is unknown. This TCR came from a boy younger than two who had a stem cell transplant for Wiskott-Aldrich syndrome, so the T cells may come from the graft donor. Sequencing was performed on PBMCs, mostly from graft donor cells, taken 360 days after TCRalphabeta/CD19-depleted stem cell transplant. The chain combines TRBV6-1 with TRBJ2-7, with TRBD2 identical over 8 bases. The CDR3: CASRTPGGPSYEQYF. CDR3 bases: TGTGCCAGCAGAACTCCGGGGGGGCCGTCCTACGAGCAGTACTTC.